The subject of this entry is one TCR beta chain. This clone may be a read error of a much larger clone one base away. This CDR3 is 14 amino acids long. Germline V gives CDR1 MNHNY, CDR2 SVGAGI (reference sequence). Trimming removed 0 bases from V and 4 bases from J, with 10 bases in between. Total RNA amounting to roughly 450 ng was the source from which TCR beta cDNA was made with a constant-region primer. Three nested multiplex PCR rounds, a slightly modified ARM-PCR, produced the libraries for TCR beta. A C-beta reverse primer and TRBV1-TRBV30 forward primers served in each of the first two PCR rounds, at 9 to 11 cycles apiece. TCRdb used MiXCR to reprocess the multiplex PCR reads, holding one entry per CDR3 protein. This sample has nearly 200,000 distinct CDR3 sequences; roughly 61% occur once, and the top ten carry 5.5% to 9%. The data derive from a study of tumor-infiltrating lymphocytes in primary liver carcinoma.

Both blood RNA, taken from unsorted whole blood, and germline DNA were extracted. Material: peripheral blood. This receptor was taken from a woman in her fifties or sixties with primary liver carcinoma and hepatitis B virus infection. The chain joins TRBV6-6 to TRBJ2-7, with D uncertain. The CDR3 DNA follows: TGTGCCAGCAGTTACTCGGAGTCTCGGTACGAGCAGTACTTC. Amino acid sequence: CASSYSESRYEQYF.